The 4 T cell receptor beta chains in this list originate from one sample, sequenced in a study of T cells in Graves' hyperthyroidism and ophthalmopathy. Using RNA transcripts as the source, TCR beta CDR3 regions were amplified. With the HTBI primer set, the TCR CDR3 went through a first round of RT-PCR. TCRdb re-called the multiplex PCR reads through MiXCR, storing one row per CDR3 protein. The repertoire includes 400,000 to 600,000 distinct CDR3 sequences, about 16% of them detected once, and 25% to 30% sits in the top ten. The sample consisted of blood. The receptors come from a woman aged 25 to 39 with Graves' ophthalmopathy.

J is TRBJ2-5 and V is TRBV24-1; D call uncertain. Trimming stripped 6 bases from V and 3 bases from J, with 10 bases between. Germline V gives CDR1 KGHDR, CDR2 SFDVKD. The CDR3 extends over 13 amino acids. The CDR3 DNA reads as TGTGCCACCAGTCCGACCGTGGAAGAGACCCAGTACTTC. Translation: CATSPTVEETQYF.

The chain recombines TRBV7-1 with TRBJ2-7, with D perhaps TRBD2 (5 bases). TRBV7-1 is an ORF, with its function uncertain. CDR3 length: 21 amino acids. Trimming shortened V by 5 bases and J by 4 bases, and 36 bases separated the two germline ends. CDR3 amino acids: CASSNRTGSSFSGQRLYEQYF. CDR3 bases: TGTGCCAGCAGCAATCGGACGGGATCCTCTTTTTCAGGCCAAAGGTTATACGAGCAGTACTTC.

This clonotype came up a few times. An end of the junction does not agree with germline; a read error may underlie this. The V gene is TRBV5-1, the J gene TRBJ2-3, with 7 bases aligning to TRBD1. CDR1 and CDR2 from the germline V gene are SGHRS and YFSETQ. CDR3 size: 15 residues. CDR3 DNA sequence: TGCGCCAGCAGCTTGGCGGTTTTAGGGACAGACACGCAGTATTTT. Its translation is CASSLAVLGTDTQYF.

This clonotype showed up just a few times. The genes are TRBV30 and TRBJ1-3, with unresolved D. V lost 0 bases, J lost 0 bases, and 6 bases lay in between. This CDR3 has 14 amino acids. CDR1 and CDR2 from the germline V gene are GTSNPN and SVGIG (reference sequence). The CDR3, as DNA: TGTGCCTGGAGTGTCAGTTACTCTGGAAACACCATATATTTT. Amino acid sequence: CAWSVSYSGNTIYF.